The entry below gives a single TCR beta chain sequence along with its context. The antigen remains unidentified. Other DNA sequences of this sample code for an identical CDR3. An assay was performed, and its level was deep. An even split of each subset's genomic DNA across several immunoSEQ plates was performed. Original methodology: For the immunoSEQ data, sequences were junction-only without quality scores, so filtering differed. Libraries were prepared by immunoSEQ multiplex PCR; TCRdb keeps only in-frame clonotypes and omits some of them. The DNA was the basis for D and trimming; V, J and clone size are from that table. The data hold about 1.5 million clones, with 95% to 99% observed a single time. These data originate in a study of shared clonotypes between healthy human individuals. Study-wide results and limits: In this cohort, only blood was sampled, and tissue repertoires likely differ.

The V and J ends lost 4 bases and 6 bases, in that order; junction bases with no gene match: 5. Germline V gene data show CDR1 as SGHRS and CDR2 as YFSETQ. The CDR3 extends over 15 amino acids. The specimen sequenced was naive CD4+ T cells sorted from blood. Subset of the sample: CD45RA+ positively selected. The chain has TRBV5-1 and TRBJ2-1; 12 positions agree with TRBD2. This TCR derives from a man aged 30-40 years in good health. This CDR3 is CASSPGLAGPNEQFF. The CDR3 nucleotides read TGCGCCAGCAGCCCGGGACTAGCGGGCCCCAATGAGCAGTTCTTC.